This T cell receptor beta chain was obtained from a study of blood T cell repertoires in COVID-19. Study at large: Spain, Italy and the United States supplied samples that represented acute and convalescent COVID-19. In each case, the material was cDNA or gDNA derived from T cells, B-cell-depleted T cells, or PBMCs.

In the authors' workflow: Reference gene primer amplification yielded estimated nucleated cell counts. Libraries were prepared by immunoSEQ multiplex PCR; TCRdb keeps only in-frame clonotypes and omits some of them. V and J calls and clone size are given by that table; D and trimming were obtained from the DNA. The sample includes about 100,000 clones, less than 85% of them seen just once. Sequenced input: peripheral blood. This receptor was taken from an older woman with active or convalescent COVID-19.

The CDR3 bases are TGTGCCAGCAGCATAGGGGGCGGGGAGACCCAGTACTTC. This encodes CASSIGGGETQYF. This chain joins TRBV28 and TRBJ2-5; 7 positions match TRBD1. The germline CDR1 and CDR2 sequences are MDHEN and SYDVKM. CDR3 length equals 13 residues. The V segment lost 6 bases and the J segment 5 bases; nucleotides outside the gene matches: 6.